These T cell receptor beta chains were read from a single sample in a study of cytomegalovirus exposure and HLA in healthy donors. This table comes from immunoSEQ multiplex PCR, and its TCRdb copy is limited to in-frame clones, with some not included. The sample carries approximately 140,000 clones, 77% recorded once. Material for sequencing was PBMCs. Receptor source: a female donor in good health and CMV-seronegative. CDR3s include the opening cysteine and the closing phenylalanine or tryptophan.

TRBV19 | 12 | CATRGNNQPQHF
TRBV29-1 | 13 | CSVTGEAQETQYF
TRBV19 | 13 | CASNSVSYNEQFF
TRBV10-3 | 14 | CAISESKPDTEAFF
TRBV5-5 | 15 | CASSLDGRAPETQYF
TRBV6-9 | 18 | CASSKILAGAESTGELFF
TRBV7-3 | 14 | CATKRGPPTGELFF
TRBV29-1 | 11 | CSARQVLEAFF
TRBV5-1 | 17 | CASSLARWGQGGETQYF
TRBV5-1 | 16 | CASSPEPAGASLEQYF
TRBV27 | 16 | CASSPRLAGGQETQYF
TRBV30 | 13 | CAWRGQLNTEAFF
TRBV18 | 15 | CASSPDRARPDGYTF
TRBV7-3 | 15 | CASSLGGGPGNEQFF
TRBV11-2 | 13 | CASSLGSDEKLFF
TRBV4-1 | 15 | CASSQNPVRGDEAFF
TRBV7-9 | 16 | CASSGGGILRSARPSF
TRBV10-3 | 12 | CAISESGRVAFF
TRBV28 | 16 | CASSGAGTGVGPEAFF
TRBV30 | 13 | CASTRGWNTEAFF
TRBV7-6 | 15 | CASSPGGVSNQPQHF
TRBV19 | 15 | CASSVGGISNQPQHF
TRBV6-5 | 12 | CASRADRYEQYF
TRBV4-2 | 18 | CASSQAFAVAGGTGELFF
TRBV27 | 17 | CASSIGNTGSQQETQYF
TRBV7-2 | 16 | CASSVVPTGVTGELFF
TRBV7-3 | 15 | CASSLDRAGTGELFF
TRBV18 | 16 | CASSPPLASGSVEQYF
TRBV11-2 | 15 | CASSLGLGLNTEAFF
TRBV5-6 | 15 | CASSLAGVDKNIQYF
TRBV14 | 13 | CASSQDRVQPQHF
TRBV19 | 14 | CASKPQGNTGELFF
TRBV7-2 | 15 | CASSAEQGTNEKLFF
TRBV7-8 | 15 | CASSPRQGANTEAFF
TRBV28 | 12 | CASGQGGEKLFF
TRBV6-1 | 15 | CASSELSSGNTEAFF
TRBV5-6 | 15 | CASSRRRTGQETQYF
TRBV5-4 | 17 | CASSPPTSGGSYNEQFF
TRBV7-6 | 16 | CASGRGQGGSGNTIYF
TRBV6-1 | 18 | CASSEPITGGGQNQPQHF
TRBV7-8 | 15 | CASSLETAMNTEAFF
TRBV12-5 | 13 | CASGLVDNSPLHF
TRBV11-3 | 11 | CASSTGDTQYF
TRBV2 | 15 | CASSEENISYNEQFF
TRBV6-5 | 13 | CASSYQGTDTQYF
TRBV18 | 14 | CASSPDGQQRGYTF
TRBV7-9 | 15 | CASSLGSSGGRELFF
TRBV15 | 16 | CATTGTSGPGTDTQYF
TRBV27 | 17 | CASSLSSGGPGLTEAFF
TRBV29-1 | 12 | CSVGSGGGEQFF
TRBV13 | 14 | CASRNGQAEIEAFF
TRBV5-6 | 16 | CASSLGTLPGADTQYF
TRBV10-1 | 13 | CASSPTGVQTQYF
TRBV5-4 | 16 | CATTDAGGSGSYEQYF